A single sample gave rise to the 14 T cell receptor beta chains below, sequenced in a study of persistence of HIV-infected CD4 T cells. Their antigens are not known. This was the immunoSEQ version 4 assay in survey mode. Repertoires were generated with immunoSEQ multiplex PCR, while TCRdb's copy carries only in-frame clones and drops some. The table lists roughly 64,000 clones, 65% to 80% of them singletons, with 1.5% to 2% in the top ten. Cells were stimulated with overlapping HIV-1 Gag 15-mer peptides. CD40L-negative CD69-negative CD45RO-high memory CD4+ T cells were sorted as populations depleted of antigen-responding cells. The sample in question was CD4+ T cells sorted from PBMCs after approximately 19-hour stimulation, obtained from a patient who received antiretroviral therapy. These receptors all stem from an adult man with HIV who was CMV-seropositive.

The J gene is TRBJ1-5, the V gene TRBV24-1, with 9 bases fitting TRBD1. The CDR3 has 16 residues. J lost 5 bases, V lost 5 bases, and 9 bases had no gene match. Germline V gene lookup returns CDR1 KGHDR and CDR2 SFDVKD. CDR3 sequence: CATSASGQGFYQPQHF. In nucleotides, the CDR3 is TGTGCCACCAGTGCTTCGGGACAGGGTTTCTATCAGCCCCAGCATTTT.

This chain joins TRBV6-4 and TRBJ1-3; 8 nucleotides line up with TRBD1. Unmatched junction bases numbered 14, after V lost 4 bases and J lost 0 bases. The CDR3 loop spans 19 amino acids. Germline V gene sequence: CDR1 MRHNA, CDR2 SNTAGT. CDR3 DNA: TGTGCCAGCAGTGCGGGGGACAGGCCTACCGATTCCTCTGGAAACACCATATATTTT. Translating gives CASSAGDRPTDSSGNTIYF.

This sequence joins TRBV5-4 and TRBJ2-5; 9 nucleotides agree with TRBD1. V lost 3 bases and J lost 6; bases outside the gene matches: 9. Germline CDR1 reads SGHNT; CDR2 reads YYREEE (reference sequence). The CDR3 loop spans 15 amino acids. The CDR3 region is CASSYFGDRDKTQYF. In DNA form, the CDR3 reads TGTGCCAGCAGCTACTTTGGGGACAGGGATAAGACCCAGTACTTC.

The rearrangement joins TRBV7-9 to TRBJ2-4, with 10 bases fitting TRBD1. CDR3 length: 18 amino acids. V trimming: 5 bases; J trimming: 1 base; junction bases outside the gene matches: 11. The germline V gene has CDR1 SEHNR and CDR2 FQNEAQ (reference sequence). The CDR3 protein is CASSPLPGTGVAKNIQYF. In DNA form, the CDR3 reads TGTGCCAGCAGCCCGCTCCCCGGGACAGGGGTGGCCAAAAACATTCAGTACTTC.

The rearrangement uses TRBV4-2 and TRBJ2-4; 7 bases line up with TRBD2. Germline lookup yields CDR1 LGHNA and CDR2 YNFKEQ. J gave up 3 bases and V 0 bases, and 5 bases lay outside the gene matches. This CDR3 is 16 amino acids long. CDR3 sequence reads: CASSQDLKRGKNIQYF. In DNA form, the CDR3 reads TGTGCCAGCAGCCAAGATCTAAAGCGGGGCAAAAACATTCAGTACTTC.

Only one count was recorded for this clone. J is TRBJ2-1 and V is TRBV19; TRBD2 might be the D (6 bases). CDR1 and CDR2 (germline): LNHDA, SQIVND (reference sequence). This CDR3 spans 14 amino acids. V was pared by 4 bases and J by 8 bases, with 15 bases between. DNA of the CDR3: TGTGCCAGTAGTAGTCTCAAGTCGGGGGATGAGCAGTTCTTC. Amino acids: CASSSLKSGDEQFF.

The chain is built from TRBV28 and TRBJ2-5; D may be TRBD2 (5 bases). V was cut by 3 bases and J by 5 bases, with 19 bases left in between. CDR1 MDHEN and CDR2 SYDVKM come from the germline V gene. The CDR3 has 16 residues. Here the CDR3 DNA reads TGTGCCAGCAGTTTGAACGGGAACACTCCCCGGGAGACCCAGTACTTC. It codes for CASSLNGNTPRETQYF.

The CDR3 is CATSDRGRELDGYTF. The CDR3 nucleotides are TGTGCCACCAGTGACCGCGGACGGGAGCTTGATGGCTACACCTTC. The chain joins TRBV24-1 to TRBJ1-2; unclear D gene. Germline V gene data show CDR1 as KGHDR and CDR2 as SFDVKD. Trimming removed 4 bases at V and 6 bases at J, with 17 bases between. The CDR3 has 15 amino acids.

The genes are TRBV7-2 and TRBJ1-5, with D possibly matching TRBD1 (5 bases). This CDR3 spans 13 amino acids. Trimming left V 3 bases short and J 4 bases short, with 7 bases between. CDR1 is SGHTA and CDR2 is FQGNSA in the germline V gene. CDR3 sequence reads: CASSFRVNQPQHF. The CDR3 DNA is TGTGCCAGCAGCTTCAGGGTTAATCAGCCCCAGCATTTT.

The CDR3 sequence: CATAGDERELFF. The CDR3 DNA is TGTGCCACTGCCGGGGACGAACGGGAGCTGTTTTTT. The gene calls are TRBV11-3 and TRBJ2-2, with D perhaps assigned TRBD1 or TRBD2 (5 bases each). Germline values: CDR1 SGHNT, CDR2 YENEEA. Deletions cut 10 bases from V and 9 bases from J, with 15 bases between. The CDR3 covers 12 residues.

The chain has TRBV19 and TRBJ1-5; 8 bases agree with TRBD1. The CDR3 has 16 amino acids. V shed 3 bases and J 6 bases; nucleotides not matched to a gene: 10. Germline V CDR1 and CDR2: LNHDA, SQIVND (reference sequence). In DNA, the CDR3 is TGTGCCAGTAGTATGGCCCCCGAGACAGGGGTTCAGCCCCAGCATTTT. Translated, it gives CASSMAPETGVQPQHF. Variable domain in full (rest from reference TRBV19 and TRBJ1-5): DGGITQSPKYLFRKEGQNVTLSCEQNLNHDAMYWYRQDPGQGLRLIYYSQIVNDFQKGDIAEGYSVSREKKESFPLTVTSAQKNPTAFYLCASSMAPETGVQPQHFGDGTRLSIL.

The genes are TRBV7-2 and TRBJ1-2; D is unresolved. The germline V and J ends were trimmed by 3 bases and 7 bases, with 15 bases remaining between them. CDR1 and CDR2 from the germline V gene are SGHTA and FQGNSA. The CDR3 runs 14 residues. As DNA, the CDR3 is TGTGCCAGCAGCTTGGTCCATGGCGCCCGTGGCTACACCTTC. Translating gives CASSLVHGARGYTF.

The rearrangement uses TRBV10-3 and TRBJ2-7, with a weak D call TRBD2 (5 bases). Germline V gene lookup returns CDR1 ENHRY and CDR2 SYGVKD. V was trimmed by 0 bases and J by 1 base, leaving 10 bases between them. This CDR3 is 15 amino acids long. CDR3 residues: CAISESNGLSYEQYF. CDR3 nucleotide sequence: TGTGCCATCAGTGAGTCAAACGGACTTTCCTACGAGCAGTACTTC.

The chain links TRBV14 to TRBJ1-6; D perhaps matches TRBD1 (5 bases). The CDR3 is 12 amino acids. Deletions cut 1 base from V and 11 bases from J, with 6 bases between. The germline gives CDR1 SGHDN, CDR2 FVKESK. In nucleotides, the CDR3 is TGTGCCAGCAGCCAAGGGGACGCACCCCTCCACTTT. Translated: CASSQGDAPLHF.